These 8 T cell receptor beta chains were sequenced from one sample in a study of T cells in localized non-small cell lung cancer. Assay: immunoSEQ multiplex PCR; the TCRdb copy retains only in-frame clones and omits some. This sample has approximately 140,000 clones; roughly 90% occur once, and the top ten carry 1.7%. Source: peripheral blood, taken before any cancer treatment. These receptor sequences come from a female donor over 55 with stage I lung adenocarcinoma.

V usage is TRBV7-9 and J usage is TRBJ1-5; the D gene is possibly TRBD1 (5 bases). The CDR3 is 13 residues long. Germline V CDR1 and CDR2: SEHNR, FQNEAQ (reference sequence). The V end lost 5 bases, the J end lost 5 bases, and 10 bases lay between the germline ends. The CDR3 sequence is CASSRDGDQPQHF. CDR3 coding DNA: TGTGCCAGCAGCCGGGACGGAGATCAGCCCCAGCATTTT.

The genes are TRBV7-3 and TRBJ2-7; 7 nucleotides agree with TRBD2. This CDR3 contains 15 residues. J lost 6 bases, V lost 3 bases, and 11 bases had no gene match. Germline CDR1 reads SGHTA; CDR2 reads FQGTGA. CDR3 nucleotides: TGTGCCAGCAGCTTGTCTAGCGGTCCCAGAAGCGAGCAGTACTTC. This translates into CASSLSSGPRSEQYF.

The gene calls are TRBV29-1 and TRBJ2-7, with D perhaps TRBD2 (6 bases). Germline V CDR1 and CDR2: SQVTM, ANQGSEA. V dropped 6 bases and J dropped 6 bases, with 12 bases sitting between them. The CDR3 contains 11 residues. The CDR3 DNA sequence: TGCAGCGTCCTGGAGGGGACCGAGCAGTACTTC. Protein product: CSVLEGTEQYF.

The chain recombines TRBV7-2 with TRBJ2-5; D is unresolved. V dropped 6 bases and J dropped 0 bases, with 14 bases sitting between them. Germline V gives CDR1 SGHTA, CDR2 FQGNSA. The length of the CDR3 is 15 residues. The DNA of the CDR3 is TGTGCCAGCAGGTGGCCCGGCGGATACCAAGAGACCCAGTACTTC. Translation: CASRWPGGYQETQYF.

The V call is TRBV6-1, the J call TRBJ2-1; D remains unclear. Germline V lookup: CDR1 MNHNS, CDR2 SASEGT. V lost 7 bases and J 3 bases, leaving 10 bases between the germline ends. This CDR3 comprises 13 residues. DNA for the CDR3: TGTGCCAGCAATGCAAACGACTACAATGAGCAGTTCTTC. Amino acids: CASNANDYNEQFF.

The V and J genes are TRBV9 and TRBJ2-3; D call uncertain. V gave up 3 bases and J gave up 0 bases, with 8 bases separating them. Germline V gives CDR1 SGDLS, CDR2 YYNGEE. The CDR3 spans 14 residues. DNA of the CDR3: TGTGCCAGCAGCGATGGCCAAAGCACAGATACGCAGTATTTT. The encoded protein is CASSDGQSTDTQYF.

The chain joins TRBV9 to TRBJ2-5; no reliable D call. Trimming left V 4 bases short and J 1 base short, with 8 bases between. Germline-derived CDR1 and CDR2 are SGDLS and YYNGEE. CDR3 length: 13 amino acids. The CDR3 loop reads CASSSVGQETQYF. The CDR3 bases are TGTGCCAGCAGCAGCGTGGGCCAAGAGACCCAGTACTTC.

A single count supports this clone. The DNA for the CDR3 is TGTGCCAGCAGCCCCAACACCGGGGAGCTGTTTTTT. Translation: CASSPNTGELFF. This chain links TRBV6-5 with TRBJ2-2; D is ambiguous. Per germline, CDR1 MNHEY and CDR2 SVGAGI. Trimming cost V 6 bases and J 2 bases, with 4 bases left between them. The CDR3 is 12 amino acids.